Listed here are 10 T cell receptor beta chains from one sample, sequenced in a study of T cell responses to AZD1222 COVID-19 vaccine. Data came from immunoSEQ multiplex PCR; TCRdb stores just in-frame clones and leaves some out. The sample lists 84,000 or so clones, 87% seen once, with around 1.5% in the top ten. Source: peripheral blood, taken on day 0 of AZD1222 vaccination. These receptor sequences come from an adult in good health.

This clone was detected once. The V gene is TRBV3-1 (or the pseudogene TRBV3-2), the J gene TRBJ2-7; 7 nucleotides align to TRBD1. The CDR3 sequence is 14 residues long. CDR1 and CDR2 from the germline V gene are LGHDT and YNNKEL (reference sequence). V was clipped by 2 bases and J by 7 bases; unmatched bases: 8. CDR3 sequence (DNA): TGTGCCAGCAGCCAACAGACAGGGCCCTGGGAGCAGTACTTC. Protein sequence: CASSQQTGPWEQYF.

This clone has only a few counts. This chain joins TRBV6-5 and TRBJ1-2; 7 bases match TRBD1. The germline V gene has CDR1 MNHEY and CDR2 SVGAGI. V lost 7 bases to trimming and J lost 3 bases; unmatched junction nucleotides: 11. The CDR3 length is 15 residues. CDR3 sequence: CASTPAGGTDYGYTF. As DNA, the CDR3 is TGTGCCAGCACACCCGCAGGGGGTACAGACTATGGCTACACCTTC.

DNA for the CDR3: TGTGCCAGCAGCTGGGGGGGCCAAGAGACCCAGTACTTC. Translating it yields CASSWGGQETQYF. This chain links TRBV11-2 with TRBJ2-5; 7 bases are shared with TRBD2. Germline CDR1 is SGHAT and CDR2 is FQNNGV. Trimming took 4 bases from V and 1 from J; bases not matched to a gene: 0. This CDR3 is built from 13 residues.

The chain links TRBV29-1 to TRBJ2-4; D is unclear. The V end was cut by 6 bases, the J end by 8 bases, with 23 bases between. CDR3 size: 15 residues. Germline CDR1 SQVTM, CDR2 ANQGSEA. The CDR3 loop reads CSVHLFGLATDIQYF. The CDR3 DNA follows: TGCAGCGTCCACCTGTTTGGGTTGGCTACTGACATTCAGTACTTC.

The V call is TRBV10-1, the J call TRBJ1-1; the D gene is possibly TRBD1 (5 bases). The V end lost 3 bases, the J end lost 1 base, and 9 bases lay between the germline ends. The germline CDR1 and CDR2 sequences are WNHNN and SYGVQD (reference sequence). The CDR3 is 14 residues long. The CDR3 loop is CASSERGTNTEAFF. CDR3 DNA: TGCGCCAGCAGTGAACGGGGGACGAACACTGAAGCTTTCTTT.

The CDR3 sequence: CASSQGVAREIFNAGELFF. The DNA of the CDR3 is TGTGCCAGCAGCCAAGGGGTCGCGCGGGAGATTTTTAACGCCGGGGAGCTGTTTTTT. This rearrangement joins TRBV3-1 (or the pseudogene TRBV3-2) to TRBJ2-2; 7 bases match TRBD2. The CDR3 is made up of 19 amino acids. V was pared by 1 base and J by 6 bases, with 17 bases of the junction left unmatched. The V gene's germline CDR1 is LGHDT and CDR2 YNNKEL (reference sequence).

V usage is TRBV15 and J usage is TRBJ2-4, with D maybe TRBD2 (5 bases). Deletions cut 0 bases from V and 4 bases from J, with 7 bases between. The V gene's germline CDR1 is LNHNV and CDR2 YYDKDF (reference sequence). The CDR3 loop spans 14 amino acids. CDR3 bases: TGTGCCACCAGCAGAGATCGGGGTAAAAACATTCAGTACTTC. Translated: CATSRDRGKNIQYF.

The chain uses TRBV6-5 and TRBJ2-1; no clear D gene. Trimming cost V 7 bases and J 15 bases, with 16 bases left between them. CDR1 is MNHEY, CDR2 SVGAGI, per germline. The CDR3 contains 11 residues. The CDR3 here is CASNSRGTLFF. The CDR3 nucleotides read TGTGCCAGCAACTCAAGAGGCACTTTGTTCTTC.

This clone came up once. The chain recombines TRBV7-9 with TRBJ2-1; 10 positions agree with TRBD2. Germline assignment: CDR1 SEHNR and CDR2 FQNEAQ (reference sequence). The CDR3 spans 17 residues. Trimming removed 3 bases from V and 0 bases from J; junction bases left unmatched: 5. In DNA form, the CDR3 reads TGTGCCAGCAGCTTGGACCTAGCGGGGGCCTCCTACAATGAGCAGTTCTTC. Translating gives CASSLDLAGASYNEQFF.

The gene calls are TRBV6-5 and TRBJ2-2; TRBD2 matches 9 bases. This CDR3 spans 14 amino acids. V dropped 6 bases and J dropped 1; count of bases not matched to a gene: 0. Looked up from germline, CDR1 is MNHEY and CDR2 is SVGAGI. The CDR3 DNA reads as TGTGCCAGCAGGACTAGCGGGAACACCGGGGAGCTGTTTTTT. Protein product: CASRTSGNTGELFF.